The clone carrying this T cell receptor (beta chain) occurred many times. The sample originates from a study of T cells in Graves' hyperthyroidism and ophthalmopathy. After removal of 0 bases from V and 2 bases from J, the junction contained 11 bases not matched to a gene. CDR1 SEHNR and CDR2 FQNEAQ come from the germline V gene (reference sequence). The CDR3 length is 18 residues. Amplification targeted TCR beta CDR3 regions from RNA transcripts. HTBI primers were the set used in a first-round RT-PCR of the TCR CDR3. MiXCR, applied by TCRdb to the multiplex PCR reads, yields one record per CDR3 protein. The repertoire includes about 98,000 distinct CDR3 sequences, roughly 39% of them detected once, and roughly 10% sits in the top ten.

Sequenced input: peripheral blood or thyroid tissue (not recorded which). V is TRBV7-9 and J is TRBJ2-3, with TRBD2 matching over 7 bases. The source is a woman aged 25 to 39 with Graves' hyperthyroidism. The chain's CDR3 is CASSLARGFSGLTDTQYF. CDR3 in DNA: TGTGCCAGCAGCTTAGCGCGGGGGTTCAGCGGCCTCACAGATACGCAGTATTTT.